These T cell receptor beta chains were read from a single sample in a study of CXCR3-negative and CXCR3-positive naive CD8 T cells. TCRdb re-called the 5' RACE reads and shows each CDR3 protein once, DNA omitted. Seen in this sample are 100,000 to 150,000 distinct CDR3 sequences; the ten most common clones hold 0.4% to 0.5%. Material for sequencing was naive CXCR3+ CD8+ T cells from blood. Receptors originate from a human donor in good health. Some clones in this sample may be carry-over from other donors' samples. Both conserved end residues are part of each CDR3.

TRBV6-1	TRBJ2-1	CASSEGGLAPYNEQFF
TRBV28	TRBJ1-5	CASSSGTAINQPQHF
TRBV4-3	TRBJ2-7	CASSQDDWTGTYEQYF
TRBV7-9	TRBJ2-6	CASSPGDSFSGANVLTF
TRBV7-9	TRBJ2-3	CASSMPDTQYF
TRBV19	TRBJ1-1	CASSTTGPNTEAFF
TRBV7-2	TRBJ2-5	CASSPDRGRQETQYF
TRBV6-2/TRBV6-3	TRBJ2-3	CASRPERTGTDTQYF
TRBV3-1	TRBJ2-3	CASSPRSAGKDTQYF
TRBV6-6	TRBJ2-1	CASTPNIDNEQFF
TRBV29-1	TRBJ2-7	CSVVGQGAGEQYF
TRBV18	TRBJ2-2	CASSPPTANTGELFF
TRBV7-3	TRBJ2-3	CASSLKGALRDTQYF
TRBV7-9	TRBJ2-7	CASSLPPTGAATYEQYF
TRBV10-3	TRBJ2-1	CAISEAGQGLNEQFF
TRBV30	TRBJ2-1	CAWSRQVTPGDEQFF
TRBV28	TRBJ1-4	CASSLPAGLDEKLFF
TRBV28	TRBJ2-2	CASSRDGNTGELFF
TRBV20-1	TRBJ2-7	CSATRVAGASIAAYEQYF
TRBV4-1	TRBJ2-7	CASIQGLAGANEQYF
TRBV19	TRBJ1-2	CASRTPHGYTF
TRBV13	TRBJ2-7	CASSLLKSYEQYF
TRBV7-6	TRBJ2-5	CASSLSGQLQETQYF
TRBV27	TRBJ1-1	CATGRVARVNTEAFF
TRBV7-2	TRBJ2-3	CASSTLTGGSTDTQYF
TRBV20-1	TRBJ2-7	CSARGTGTYEQYF
TRBV15	TRBJ2-7	CATSRQWGLNYEQYF
TRBV29-1	TRBJ2-7	CSVEVGTGYEQYF
TRBV6-2/TRBV6-3	TRBJ2-7	CASSYRQAYEQYF
TRBV28	TRBJ2-1	CASSLSSGSSYNGQFF
TRBV27	TRBJ1-2	CASSSYRDRDYGYTF
TRBV4-1	TRBJ2-3	CASSQASGTRGLAGPDTQYF
TRBV7-9	TRBJ2-3	CASSLKQLAGDGTDTQYF
TRBV20-1	TRBJ2-3	CSAPHEGFSTDTQYF
TRBV19	TRBJ2-7	CASSGTRDSGTYEQYF
TRBV19	TRBJ2-7	CASSPGLAKSYEQYF
TRBV28	TRBJ2-7	CASSLIGGAYEQYF
TRBV7-6	TRBJ2-4	CASSLAAGDGNIQYF
TRBV4-3	TRBJ2-5	CASSQVLAGAQETQYF
TRBV28	TRBJ1-5	CASYDRQGGNQPQHF
TRBV4-1	TRBJ1-2	CASSQPASANYGYTF
TRBV27	TRBJ2-6	CASSKGTGMGSGAIVLTF
TRBV13	TRBJ2-5	CASSQTTDKETQYF
TRBV20-1	TRBJ2-1	CSATSRYGGGLGNEQFF
TRBV6-2/TRBV6-3	TRBJ1-2	CASTRVFDYGYTF
TRBV13	TRBJ2-1	CASSLGRDTVGEQFF
TRBV2	TRBJ2-5	CASSEKGLAGVETQYF
TRBV13	TRBJ2-7	CASSTSYEQYF
TRBV19	TRBJ2-2	CASKWREDTGELFF
TRBV20-1	TRBJ2-7	CSARPTDDSYEQYF
TRBV14	TRBJ2-7	CASSQFKGKWNEQYF
TRBV6-1	TRBJ2-6	CASSERGSGANVLTF
TRBV19	TRBJ1-2	CASSLDSIYGYTF
TRBV3-1	TRBJ2-5	CASSQGGETQYF
TRBV15	TRBJ1-5	CATSRVTGVRPQHF
TRBV12-3/TRBV12-4	TRBJ2-3	CASSLALLISTDTQYF
TRBV20-1	TRBJ2-1	CSGKGPYNEQFF
TRBV12-3/TRBV12-4	TRBJ2-1	CASSLSRGNEQFF
TRBV7-9	TRBJ2-3	CASSLVPTSGGDTQYF
TRBV27	TRBJ2-1	CASSATSHIGGSYNEQFF